The 10 T cell receptor beta chains listed next were all sequenced from one sample in a study of neoadjuvant anti-PD-1 for oral cavity cancer. Produced via immunoSEQ multiplex PCR; TCRdb's table is partial and in-frame only. The sample consists of more than 10,000 clones, 65% to 75% of them appearing once. This sample's time point: after neoadjuvant nivolumab, at surgical resection. The material was PBMCs, obtained after nivolumab (anti-PD-1) treatment. The receptors originated from a person between 35 and 79 years old with oral cavity squamous cell carcinoma.

The CDR3 DNA reads TGTGCCAGCAGCTTAGGGGGACAGTTCTACGAGCAGTACTTC. Translation gives CASSLGGQFYEQYF. This rearrangement joins TRBV11-1 to TRBJ2-7; 7 bases fit TRBD1. The CDR3 extends over 14 amino acids. Germline V gives CDR1 SGHAT, CDR2 FQDESV (reference sequence). The trim removed 1 base at V and 3 bases at J, leaving 3 bases unmatched.

There are a few counts of this clone. The V call is TRBV7-6, the J call TRBJ2-5; 8 nucleotides match TRBD1. The CDR3 is 14 residues long. Germline CDR1 and CDR2: SGHVS and FNYEAQ. The ends lost 6 bases at V and 1 base at J; junction bases unmatched: 4. CDR3 amino acids: CASSDRGGQETQYF. As DNA, the CDR3 is TGTGCCAGCAGTGACAGGGGCGGCCAAGAGACCCAGTACTTC.

This clone was observed a handful of times. The V and J genes are TRBV6-1 and TRBJ2-7, with D hard to call. V was shortened by 6 bases and J by 3 bases, with 18 bases between the two germline ends. The V gene's germline CDR1 is MNHNS and CDR2 SASEGT. This CDR3 spans 15 amino acids. For the CDR3, the DNA is TGTGCCAGCAGCGACATCGAGTGGGCGCGCTACGAGCAGTACTTC. It translates to CASSDIEWARYEQYF.

This clone was seen more than once but under ten times. The V gene is TRBV5-1, the J gene TRBJ1-1; D call uncertain. Germline CDR1 reads SGHRS; CDR2 reads YFSETQ. This CDR3 comprises 14 residues. The ends were cut back, 5 bases at V and 1 base at J, with 12 bases in the middle. The CDR3 here is CASSLYGSNTEAFF. The DNA of the CDR3 is TGCGCCAGCAGTCTCTACGGGTCGAACACTGAAGCTTTCTTT.

V is TRBV5-1 and J is TRBJ1-1; possible D gene TRBD1, 6 bases. Germline lookup yields CDR1 SGHRS and CDR2 YFSETQ. Trimming left V 2 bases short and J 1 base short, with 15 bases between. CDR3 length: 16 amino acids. CDR3 sequence: CASSFSRGARNTEAFF. The CDR3 coding sequence is TGCGCCAGCAGCTTTAGCCGGGGGGCTCGGAACACTGAAGCTTTCTTT.

V usage is TRBV11-1 and J usage is TRBJ2-7; 10 nucleotides agree with TRBD2. Germline V lookup: CDR1 SGHAT, CDR2 FQDESV (reference sequence). V lost 5 bases and J lost 2; bases outside the gene matches: 9. CDR3 length: 16 amino acids. CDR3 residues: CASSTGLAVFTYEQYF. The CDR3 DNA reads as TGTGCCAGCAGCACTGGACTAGCGGTGTTTACCTACGAGCAGTACTTC.

There are a few counts of this clone. The V gene is TRBV25-1, the J gene TRBJ2-5; D gene ambiguous. With 6 bases removed from V and 5 bases from J, the gap between germline ends came to 4 bases. CDR3 length: 10 amino acids. Germline CDR1 reads MGHDK; CDR2 reads SYGVNS. This CDR3 reads CASSGETQYF. CDR3 DNA: TGTGCCAGCAGCGGGGAGACCCAGTACTTC.

V gene TRBV28 combines with J gene TRBJ1-5; D is ambiguous. The CDR3 loop spans 16 amino acids. From germline, CDR1 is MDHEN and CDR2 SYDVKM. V was trimmed by 1 base and J by 4 bases, leaving 14 bases between them. The CDR3 loop is CASSLYSVRGNQPQHF. CDR3 in DNA: TGTGCCAGCAGTTTATATAGTGTGCGAGGGAATCAGCCCCAGCATTTT.

The chain uses TRBV5-1 and TRBJ2-3; D may correspond to TRBD1 or TRBD2 (5 bases each). CDR1 is SGHRS, CDR2 YFSETQ, per germline. The CDR3 loop spans 17 amino acids. V was clipped by 5 bases and J by 0 bases, with 19 bases between them. This CDR3 is CASRSLEGFTSTDTQYF. The CDR3 DNA is TGCGCCAGCAGGTCTCTTGAGGGGTTTACTAGCACAGATACGCAGTATTTT. Full variable domain (remainder filled in from reference TRBV5-1 and TRBJ2-3): KAGVTQTPRYLIKTRGQQVTLSCSPISGHRSVSWYQQTPGQGLQFLFEYFSETQRNKGNFPGRFSGRQFSNSRSEMNVSTLELGDSALYLCASRSLEGFTSTDTQYFGPGTRLTVL.

The J gene is TRBJ1-2, the V gene TRBV27; D unresolved. The CDR3 is 13 amino acids. From germline, CDR1 is MNHEY and CDR2 SMNVEV (reference sequence). The ends were cut back, 4 bases at V and 4 bases at J, with 10 bases in the middle. The CDR3 nucleotides are TGTGCCAGCAGTTCATCCGGGGTCTATGGCTACACCTTC. Protein sequence: CASSSSGVYGYTF.